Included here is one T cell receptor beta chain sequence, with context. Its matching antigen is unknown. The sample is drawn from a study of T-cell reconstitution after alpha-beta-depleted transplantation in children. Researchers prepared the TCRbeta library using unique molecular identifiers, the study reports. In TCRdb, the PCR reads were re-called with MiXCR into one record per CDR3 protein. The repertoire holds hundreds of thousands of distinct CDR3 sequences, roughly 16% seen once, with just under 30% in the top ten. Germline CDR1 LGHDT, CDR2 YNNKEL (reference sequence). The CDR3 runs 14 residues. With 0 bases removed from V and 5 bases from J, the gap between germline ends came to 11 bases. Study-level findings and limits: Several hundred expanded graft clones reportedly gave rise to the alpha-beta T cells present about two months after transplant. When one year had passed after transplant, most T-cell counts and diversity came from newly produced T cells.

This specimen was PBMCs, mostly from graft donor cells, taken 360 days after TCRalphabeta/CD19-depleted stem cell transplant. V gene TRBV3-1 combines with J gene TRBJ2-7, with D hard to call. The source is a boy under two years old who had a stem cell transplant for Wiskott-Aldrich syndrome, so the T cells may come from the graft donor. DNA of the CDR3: TGTGCCAGCAGCCAAGACCGTCGGTGGGACGAGCAGTACTTC. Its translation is CASSQDRRWDEQYF.